This record concerns one TCR beta chain sequence. Its antigen remains unidentified. Each donor's status was that of a healthy bone marrow donor. The CDR3 has 15 residues. The germline CDR1 and CDR2 sequences are GTSNPN and SVGIG (reference sequence). Trimming at V came to 0 bases and at J to 1 base, leaving 0 bases not matched to a gene. These data originate in a study of cytomegalovirus exposure and HLA in healthy donors. Study in general: Previous work identified roughly 110 million unique TCR beta sequences from 150 million to 200 million T cells. Whole-study results and caveats: Likely technical artifact: a cluster of highly shared sequence variants. In an earlier analysis, about 90% or about 30%: the productive usage of most TCR beta V segments.

The PCR made use of 60 Vbeta and 13 Jbeta primers. Generated by immunoSEQ multiplex PCR, the TCRdb table keeps only in-frame clones and is missing some. Of 98,000 or so clones listed, about 9.5% are singletons. The TCR sequence derives from a man in his forties in good health and CMV-seropositive. Sample: PBMCs. The chain joins TRBV30 to TRBJ2-3; 11 nucleotides align to TRBD2. The CDR3 protein is CAWSVLAGGTDTQYF. The CDR3 DNA reads as TGTGCCTGGAGTGTACTAGCGGGAGGCACAGATACGCAGTATTTT.